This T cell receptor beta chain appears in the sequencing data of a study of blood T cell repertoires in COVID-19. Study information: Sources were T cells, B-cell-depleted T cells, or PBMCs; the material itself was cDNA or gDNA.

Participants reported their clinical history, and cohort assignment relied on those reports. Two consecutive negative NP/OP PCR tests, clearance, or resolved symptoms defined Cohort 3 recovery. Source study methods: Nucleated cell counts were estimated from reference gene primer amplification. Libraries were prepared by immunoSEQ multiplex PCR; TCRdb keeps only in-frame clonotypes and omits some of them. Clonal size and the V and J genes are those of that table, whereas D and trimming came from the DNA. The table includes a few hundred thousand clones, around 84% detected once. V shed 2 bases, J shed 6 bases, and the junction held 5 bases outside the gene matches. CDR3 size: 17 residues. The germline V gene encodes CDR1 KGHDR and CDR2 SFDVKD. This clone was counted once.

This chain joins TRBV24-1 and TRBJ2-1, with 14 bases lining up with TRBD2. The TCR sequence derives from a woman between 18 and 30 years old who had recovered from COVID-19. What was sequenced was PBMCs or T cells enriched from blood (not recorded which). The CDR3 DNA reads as TGTGCCACCAGTGATTCAACGGGACTAGCGGGAGCCAATGAGCAGTTCTTC. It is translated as CATSDSTGLAGANEQFF.